Sequencing of this T cell receptor beta chain was carried out in a study of response to subunit inactivated influenza vaccine. Study-level results: A suggestion made by the authors is that each seasonal influenza vaccination recruits few new T cells.

A few counts support this clonotype. Its antigen is as yet unknown. The V and J ends lost 6 bases and 0 bases respectively, with 11 bases between them. The CDR3 runs to 13 residues. Germline CDR1 and CDR2: DFQATT and SNEGSKA (reference sequence). From the RT-PCR reads, TCRdb called clonotypes with MiXCR, one entry per CDR3 protein. The table shows hundreds of thousands of distinct CDR3 sequences, with 13% to 15% occurring only once. The sequencing here drew on PBMCs from blood, taken 14 to 15 days before vaccination. This receptor was identified in a man in his forties or fifties who received an inactivated influenza vaccine. The rearrangement uses TRBV20-1 and TRBJ1-1; D is undetermined. This CDR3 reads CSAQANLNTEAFF. In nucleotides, the CDR3 is TGCAGTGCGCAAGCCAATCTGAACACTGAAGCTTTCTTT.